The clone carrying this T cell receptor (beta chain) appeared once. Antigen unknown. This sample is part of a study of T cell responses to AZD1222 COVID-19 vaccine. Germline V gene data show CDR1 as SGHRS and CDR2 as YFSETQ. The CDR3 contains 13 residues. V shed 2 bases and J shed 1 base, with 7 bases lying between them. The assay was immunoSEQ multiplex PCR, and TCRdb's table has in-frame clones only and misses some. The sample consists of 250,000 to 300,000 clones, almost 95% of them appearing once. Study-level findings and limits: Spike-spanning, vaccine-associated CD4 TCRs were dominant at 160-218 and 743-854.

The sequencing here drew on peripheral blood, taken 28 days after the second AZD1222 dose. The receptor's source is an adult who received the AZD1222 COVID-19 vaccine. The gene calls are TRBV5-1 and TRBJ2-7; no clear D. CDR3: CASSFEGSYEQYF. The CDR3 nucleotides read TGCGCCAGCAGCTTTGAAGGATCCTACGAGCAGTACTTC.